These 3 T cell receptor beta chains originate from one sample sequenced in a study of blood T cell repertoires in COVID-19. Sequencing used immunoSEQ multiplex PCR; TCRdb keeps in-frame clones, though not all of them. The table lists roughly 380,000 clones, 70% to 90% of them singletons. Sample: peripheral blood. These receptors were obtained from a woman between 35 and 50 years old with COVID-19, enrolled during active disease.

J is TRBJ2-3 and V is TRBV19; 9 bases align to TRBD2. In germline, CDR1 is LNHDA, CDR2 SQIVND (reference sequence). CDR3 length: 16 amino acids. Trimming at V came to 5 bases and at J to 1 base, leaving 7 bases not matched to a gene. The CDR3 DNA sequence: TGTGCCAGTAGTTTTCGATCTAGCGGGGGCACAGATACGCAGTATTTT. Protein sequence: CASSFRSSGGTDTQYF.

This clone was recorded only once. The chain has TRBV5-4 and TRBJ1-3, with TRBD1 identical over 9 bases. With V trimmed by 4 bases and J by 2 bases, 7 bases remained unmatched. CDR1 and CDR2 from the germline V gene are SGHNT and YYREEE (reference sequence). This CDR3 region has 16 residues. The CDR3 region is CASSAGQGKTGNTIYF. In DNA, the CDR3 is TGTGCCAGCAGCGCGGGACAGGGAAAAACTGGAAACACCATATATTTT.

This sequence joins TRBV7-2 and TRBJ1-1, with D possibly TRBD1 on 6 matching bases. V lost 0 bases and J 10 bases, leaving 12 bases between the germline ends. CDR1 and CDR2 from the germline V gene are SGHTA and FQGNSA. This CDR3 region has 13 residues. The chain's CDR3 is CASSLAKWGRAFF. The CDR3 bases are TGTGCCAGCAGCTTAGCAAAGTGGGGGCGAGCTTTCTTT.